This entry lists 22 T cell receptor beta chains sequenced from one sample in a study of blood T cell repertoires in COVID-19. Produced via immunoSEQ multiplex PCR; TCRdb's table is partial and in-frame only. Altogether around 150,000 clones are present, about 72% being singletons, with the ten largest covering 9.5% to 12%. Input material: peripheral blood. These receptors were collected from a man in his sixties who had recovered from COVID-19.

The chain joins TRBV20-1 to TRBJ2-7; possibly TRBD1 for D (6 bases). This CDR3 region has 14 residues. CDR1 and CDR2 (germline): DFQATT, SNEGSKA (reference sequence). Trimming cost V 3 bases and J 0 bases, with 12 bases left between them. CDR3 nucleotide sequence: TGCAGTGCTAGTAGGGGGTCGGGCTCCTACGAGCAGTACTTC. It encodes CSASRGSGSYEQYF.

The CDR3 DNA reads TGTGCCAGCAGCGCGGGCGGGCCTCTTGTCCATGGCTACACCTTC. Protein product: CASSAGGPLVHGYTF. The V call is TRBV5-6, the J call TRBJ1-2; D unresolved. In germline, CDR1 is SGHDT, CDR2 YYEEEE. This CDR3 is built from 15 residues. The V gene lost 4 bases and the J gene lost 6 bases, with 19 bases spanning the gap.

The rearrangement joins TRBV18 to TRBJ2-3, with 12 bases lining up with TRBD2. The CDR3 totals 17 residues. CDR1 KGHSH and CDR2 LQKENI come from the germline V gene. J was trimmed by 4 bases and V by 4 bases; bases with no gene match: 9. CDR3 sequence reads: CASSRGLAGTLPDTQYF. Here the CDR3 DNA reads TGTGCCAGCTCACGCGGACTAGCGGGGACCCTACCAGATACGCAGTATTTT. Drawing the rest from reference TRBV18 and TRBJ2-3, the complete variable domain is NAGVMQNPRHLVRRRGQEARLRCSPMKGHSHVYWYRQLPEEGLKFMVYLQKENIIDESGMPKERFSAEFPKEGPSILRIQQVVRGDSAAYFCASSRGLAGTLPDTQYFGPGTRLTVL.

The rearrangement uses TRBV18 and TRBJ2-2, with 7 positions matching TRBD2. The CDR3 spans 14 residues. J lost 4 bases, V lost 2 bases, and 1 base had no gene match. CDR1 is KGHSH and CDR2 is LQKENI in the germline V gene. The CDR3 DNA follows: TGTGCCAGCTCACCAACTAGCGCCACCGGGGAGCTGTTTTTT. Its translation: CASSPTSATGELFF. Based on the CDR3 plus reference TRBV18 and TRBJ2-2, the full variable domain is NAGVMQNPRHLVRRRGQEARLRCSPMKGHSHVYWYRQLPEEGLKFMVYLQKENIIDESGMPKERFSAEFPKEGPSILRIQQVVRGDSAAYFCASSPTSATGELFFGEGSRLTVL.

In this sample, this clone turned up once. This chain links TRBV9 with TRBJ1-1, with a weak D call TRBD1 (5 bases). V shed 3 bases and J shed 0 bases, with 12 bases lying between them. This CDR3 region has 15 residues. The V gene's germline CDR1 is SGDLS and CDR2 YYNGEE. Here the CDR3 DNA reads TGTGCCAGCAGCGCCCGTCAGGGAATGAACACTGAAGCTTTCTTT. Encoded protein: CASSARQGMNTEAFF.

This sequence joins TRBV24-1 and TRBJ1-1; a possible D gene is TRBD1 (6 bases). The V gene lost 4 bases and the J gene lost 4 bases, with 27 bases spanning the gap. CDR3 size: 19 residues. The germline V gene has CDR1 KGHDR and CDR2 SFDVKD. The DNA of the CDR3 is TGTGCCACCAGTGAACCCTTCCCCAGAGCCGGGGGGCGAGGCACTGAAGCTTTCTTT. It is translated as CATSEPFPRAGGRGTEAFF.

V and J are TRBV18 and TRBJ1-1; 9 nucleotides agree with TRBD1. V trimming: 0 bases; J trimming: 7 bases; junction bases outside the gene matches: 6. Looked up from germline, CDR1 is KGHSH and CDR2 is LQKENI. The CDR3 runs to 15 residues. The CDR3 DNA is TGTGCCAGCTCACCACCGGGACAGGGCGGGGGTGAAGCTTTCTTT. This encodes CASSPPGQGGGEAFF.

The rearrangement uses TRBV29-1 and TRBJ1-4; D might be TRBD1 (5 bases). This CDR3 contains 13 residues. Germline-derived CDR1 and CDR2 are SQVTM and ANQGSEA. V gave up 7 bases and J gave up 4 bases, with 13 bases separating them. The CDR3, as DNA: TGCAGCGGAAGTCCAGGGAATAATGAAAAACTGTTTTTT. Translation: CSGSPGNNEKLFF.

The CDR3 sequence: CSASMDSSTDTQYF. In DNA, the CDR3 is TGCAGTGCCAGTATGGACAGTAGCACAGATACGCAGTATTTT. This chain connects TRBV20-1 to TRBJ2-3, with D possibly matching TRBD1 (6 bases). This CDR3 comprises 14 residues. Looked up from germline, CDR1 is DFQATT and CDR2 is SNEGSKA (reference sequence). Deletions cut 6 bases from V and 0 bases from J, with 13 bases between.

The chain couples TRBV5-1 to TRBJ2-5; a possible D gene is TRBD1 (6 bases). Germline V gene data show CDR1 as SGHRS and CDR2 as YFSETQ. The CDR3 is 11 residues long. The V and J ends lost 5 bases and 5 bases respectively, with 7 bases between them. The CDR3, as DNA: TGCGCCAGCAGGGGGGCCGAGACCCAGTACTTC. It translates to CASRGAETQYF.

V is TRBV5-1 and J is TRBJ1-1; possible D gene TRBD1, 5 bases. The V gene's germline CDR1 is SGHRS and CDR2 YFSETQ. V was cut by 7 bases and J by 0 bases, with 13 bases left in between. CDR3 length equals 14 residues. The CDR3 DNA reads TGCGCCAGCTGGTCGGGACTCCTGAACACTGAAGCTTTCTTT. Protein sequence: CASWSGLLNTEAFF.

This clone appeared a single time. This chain connects TRBV14 to TRBJ1-6; perhaps TRBD1 as D (6 bases). The V gene's germline CDR1 is SGHDN and CDR2 FVKESK. The CDR3 loop spans 15 amino acids. The ends were cut back, 3 bases at V and 7 bases at J, with 13 bases in the middle. The CDR3: CASSQAGVGNSPLHF. For the CDR3, the DNA is TGTGCCAGCAGCCAGGCAGGGGTGGGGAATTCACCCCTCCACTTT.

DNA for the CDR3: TGTGCCAGCAGTTCCACCGAAGAACAGCCGCTCCAAGAGACCCAGTACTTC. It translates to CASSSTEEQPLQETQYF. The chain uses TRBV6-2 or TRBV6-3 and TRBJ2-5; D gene ambiguous. V was trimmed by 4 bases and J by 1 base, leaving 19 bases between them. Germline lookup yields CDR1 MNHEY and CDR2 SVGEGT. The CDR3 is 17 residues long.

This clone was detected only a few times. The chain uses TRBV3-1 (or the pseudogene TRBV3-2) and TRBJ2-3; D may be TRBD1 (5 bases). Trimming removed 6 bases at V and 0 bases at J, with 13 bases between. CDR3 length: 15 amino acids. Germline CDR1 is LGHDT and CDR2 is YNNKEL (reference sequence). The DNA for the CDR3 is TGTGCCAGCAGTGGAGACAGTTCTAGCACAGATACGCAGTATTTT. The encoded protein is CASSGDSSSTDTQYF.

The chain joins TRBV20-1 to TRBJ2-1, with 11 bases aligning to TRBD2. J gave up 2 bases and V 3 bases, and 6 bases lay outside the gene matches. The germline CDR1 and CDR2 sequences are DFQATT and SNEGSKA (reference sequence). The CDR3 is made up of 16 amino acids. This chain's CDR3 is CSASWLAGGPYNEQFF. The CDR3 coding sequence is TGCAGTGCTAGTTGGCTAGCGGGAGGACCCTACAATGAGCAGTTCTTC.

The V and J genes are TRBV27 and TRBJ2-4; D gene unclear. Trimming shortened V by 3 bases and J by 0 bases, and 6 bases separated the two germline ends. Germline values: CDR1 MNHEY, CDR2 SMNVEV (reference sequence). This CDR3 is 14 amino acids long. In DNA, the CDR3 is TGTGCCAGCAGTTTTGGAGTAGCCAAAAACATTCAGTACTTC. This encodes CASSFGVAKNIQYF.

J is TRBJ1-1 and V is TRBV6-6; the D gene is possibly TRBD1 (6 bases). This CDR3 region has 14 residues. Germline loops: CDR1 MNHNY, CDR2 SVGAGI (reference sequence). Trimming removed 7 bases from V and 0 bases from J, with 12 bases in between. The CDR3 protein is CASTVPGVNTEAFF. The CDR3 DNA follows: TGTGCCAGCACCGTACCAGGGGTGAACACTGAAGCTTTCTTT.

This chain connects TRBV11-2 to TRBJ2-3, with 8 bases aligning to TRBD2. V trimming: 4 bases; J trimming: 4 bases; junction bases outside the gene matches: 7. Germline CDR1 SGHAT, CDR2 FQNNGV. The CDR3 contains 15 residues. The CDR3 is CASSSYSGNSDTQYF. The CDR3 bases are TGTGCCAGCAGCTCCTATAGCGGGAACTCAGATACGCAGTATTTT.

The rearrangement uses TRBV18 and TRBJ1-2; the match to TRBD1 covers 12 bases. In germline, CDR1 is KGHSH, CDR2 LQKENI. J was trimmed by 6 bases and V by 3 bases; bases with no gene match: 5. The CDR3 extends over 15 amino acids. The DNA for the CDR3 is TGTGCCAGCTCACCCATGGGACAGGGGGCGAATGGCTACACCTTC. Translating it yields CASSPMGQGANGYTF.

The V and J genes are TRBV6-2 or TRBV6-3 and TRBJ2-1, with 9 bases lining up with TRBD2. CDR3 length: 17 residues. Germline V gene data show CDR1 as MNHEY and CDR2 as SVGEGT. Unmatched junction bases numbered 9, after V lost 5 bases and J lost 1 base. The CDR3 sequence is CASSTGLARGSYNEQFF. The CDR3 bases are TGTGCCAGCAGTACCGGACTAGCGCGAGGGTCCTACAATGAGCAGTTCTTC.

The rearrangement uses TRBV30 and TRBJ2-7; 8 bases fit TRBD1. The V gene end was trimmed by 5 bases and the J gene end by 6 bases; junction bases not matched to a gene: 3. The CDR3 spans 11 residues. CDR1 GTSNPN and CDR2 SVGIG come from the germline V gene (reference sequence). DNA of the CDR3: TGTGCCTGGGGGACAGGTCGCGAGCAGTACTTC. Translating gives CAWGTGREQYF.

In its sample, this clone was seen a few times. V usage is TRBV19 and J usage is TRBJ2-5; TRBD1 matches at 8 bases. Germline loops: CDR1 LNHDA, CDR2 SQIVND (reference sequence). The CDR3 covers 15 residues. Trimming took 6 bases from V and 5 from J; bases not matched to a gene: 11. The CDR3 DNA is TGTGCCAGTAGAGACCAGACAGGGGCCAGCGAGACCCAGTACTTC. It specifies CASRDQTGASETQYF.